The TCR beta chain under discussion was sequenced for a study of blood T cell repertoires in COVID-19. Looking at the study overall: Nucleic acid was either cDNA or gDNA, and it came from T cells, B-cell-depleted T cells, or PBMCs.

TCRdb's copy holds only in-frame clones and misses some; the assay was immunoSEQ multiplex PCR. The data show roughly 31,000 clones, approximately 92% seen once. From germline, CDR1 is SGHNT and CDR2 YENEEA. V shed 5 bases and J shed 8 bases, with 7 bases lying between them. The CDR3 is made up of 11 amino acids. The rearrangement links TRBV11-3 to TRBJ2-1, with a weak D call TRBD2 (5 bases). The sequenced sample was peripheral blood. This clonotype was sampled from a man aged 55 to 70 with acute or convalescent COVID-19. CDR3 in DNA: TGTGCCAGCAGCCGCGGGTATGAGCAGTTCTTC. This gives the protein CASSRGYEQFF.